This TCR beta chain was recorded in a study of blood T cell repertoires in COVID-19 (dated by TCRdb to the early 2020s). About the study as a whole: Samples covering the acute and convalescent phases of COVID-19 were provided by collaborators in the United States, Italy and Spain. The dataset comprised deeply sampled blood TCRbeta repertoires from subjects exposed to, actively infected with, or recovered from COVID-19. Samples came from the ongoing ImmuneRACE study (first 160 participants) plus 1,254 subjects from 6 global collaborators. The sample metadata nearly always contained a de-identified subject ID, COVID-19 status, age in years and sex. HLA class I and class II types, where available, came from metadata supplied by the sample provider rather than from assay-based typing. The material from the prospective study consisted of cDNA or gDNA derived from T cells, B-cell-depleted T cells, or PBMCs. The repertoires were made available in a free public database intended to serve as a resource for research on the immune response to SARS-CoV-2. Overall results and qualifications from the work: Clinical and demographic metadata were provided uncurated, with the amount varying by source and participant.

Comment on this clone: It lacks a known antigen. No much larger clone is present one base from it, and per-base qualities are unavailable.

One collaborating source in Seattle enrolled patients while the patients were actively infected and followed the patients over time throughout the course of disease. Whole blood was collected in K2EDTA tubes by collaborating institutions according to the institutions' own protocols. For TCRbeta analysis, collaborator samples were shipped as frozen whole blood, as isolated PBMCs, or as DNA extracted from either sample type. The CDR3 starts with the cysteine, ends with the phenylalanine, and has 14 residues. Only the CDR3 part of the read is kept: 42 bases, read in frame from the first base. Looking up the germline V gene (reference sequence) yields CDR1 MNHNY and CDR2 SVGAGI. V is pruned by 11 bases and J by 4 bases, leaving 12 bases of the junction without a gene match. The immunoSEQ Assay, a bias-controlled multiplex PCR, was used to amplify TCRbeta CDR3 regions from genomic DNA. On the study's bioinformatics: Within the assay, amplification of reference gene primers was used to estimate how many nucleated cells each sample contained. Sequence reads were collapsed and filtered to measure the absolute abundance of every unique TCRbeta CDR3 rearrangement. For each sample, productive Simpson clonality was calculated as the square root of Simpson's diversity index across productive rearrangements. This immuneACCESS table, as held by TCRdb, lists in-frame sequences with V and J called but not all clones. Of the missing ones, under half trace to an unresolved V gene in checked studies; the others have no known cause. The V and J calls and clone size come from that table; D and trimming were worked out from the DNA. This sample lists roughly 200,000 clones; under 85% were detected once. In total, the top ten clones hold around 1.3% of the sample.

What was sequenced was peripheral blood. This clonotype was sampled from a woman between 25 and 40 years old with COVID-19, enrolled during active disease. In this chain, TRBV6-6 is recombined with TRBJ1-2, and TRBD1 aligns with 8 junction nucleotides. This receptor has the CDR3 CAGTSGTGVYGYTF. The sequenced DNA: TGTGCCGGGACTTCCGGGACAGGCGTCTATGGCTACACCTTC.